Here is one T cell receptor (beta chain) with its context. The antigen is not known. Germline V gene data show CDR1 as MRHNA and CDR2 as SNTAGT. Trimming shortened V by 4 bases and J by 0 bases, and 6 bases separated the two germline ends. The CDR3 covers 14 residues. These data come from a study of T-cell memory formation after mild COVID-19. Regarding the study as a whole: Clones that shrank (day 15 to 85) were balanced CD4/CD8, whereas later expanders leaned CD4+. There were some responding clones in pre-infection memory, which suggested that cross-reactive memory had joined. The authors left the SARS-CoV-2 specificity of second-wave clones peaking on day 37 unconfirmed.

Each CDR3 protein gets one entry after TCRdb re-called the 5' RACE reads with MiXCR. The table lists 300,000 to 350,000 distinct CDR3 sequences, roughly 15% of them singletons. The receptor was isolated from a man aged 18-30 years who had mild COVID-19 (a few samples of this study predate the infection). Cell type and time point are not known. Material for sequencing was PBMCs or a T cell subset sorted from them (not recorded which). V usage is TRBV6-4 and J usage is TRBJ2-2; the D is unclear. CDR3 DNA sequence: TGTGCCAGCAGTGGGACCGCGAACACCGGGGAGCTGTTTTTT. Translated, it gives CASSGTANTGELFF.